Included here is one TCR beta chain sequence, with context. The antigen is unknown. The data derive from a study of T cell repertoires in cytomegalovirus infection. For the study at large: Signatures in public TCR beta sequences pointed to both CMV infection and matching HLA type. Overall study results and limits: The ex vivo response was dominated by HLA-C-restricted CMV-specific TCR beta clonotypes. Cumulative frequency of public TCR beta families picked out carriers of CMV plus the relevant HLA.

TCRdb fed the reads into MiXCR, producing one record per CDR3 protein. Seen here are fewer than 550,000 distinct CDR3 sequences, approximately 15% observed once, and the top ten hold 20% to 30%. This CDR3 is 20 amino acids long. Losses at the gene ends were 8 bases for V and 4 bases for J; bases not matched to a gene: 24. CDR1 SGHRS and CDR2 YFSETQ come from the germline V gene. The chain has TRBV5-1 and TRBJ2-2; TRBD2 matches 9 bases. The sample comprised CD8+ T cells from PBMCs. The receptor's source is a human donor in good health (CMV status not recorded). Some clones in this sample may be carry-over from other donors' samples. The CDR3 here is CARLPTGQREATRSTGELFF. The CDR3 DNA follows: TGCGCCAGGTTACCCACGGGCCAGCGGGAGGCCACGAGGAGCACCGGGGAGCTGTTTTTT.